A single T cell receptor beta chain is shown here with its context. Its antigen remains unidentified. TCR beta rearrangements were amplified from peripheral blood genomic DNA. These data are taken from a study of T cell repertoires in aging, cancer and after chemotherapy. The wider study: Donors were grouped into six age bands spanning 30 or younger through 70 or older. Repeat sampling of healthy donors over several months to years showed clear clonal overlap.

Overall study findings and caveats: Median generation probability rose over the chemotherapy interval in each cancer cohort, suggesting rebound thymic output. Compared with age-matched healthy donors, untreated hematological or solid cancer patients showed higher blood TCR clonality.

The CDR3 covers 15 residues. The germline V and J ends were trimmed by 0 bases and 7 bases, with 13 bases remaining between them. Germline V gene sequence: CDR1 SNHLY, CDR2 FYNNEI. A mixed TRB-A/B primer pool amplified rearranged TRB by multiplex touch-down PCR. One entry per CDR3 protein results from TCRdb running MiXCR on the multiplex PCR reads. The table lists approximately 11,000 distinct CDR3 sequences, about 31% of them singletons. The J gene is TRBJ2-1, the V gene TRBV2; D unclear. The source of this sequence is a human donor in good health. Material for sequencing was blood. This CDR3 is CASSEAANQWNEQFF. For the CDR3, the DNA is TGTGCCAGCAGTGAAGCGGCGAATCAGTGGAATGAGCAGTTCTTC.